The 19 T cell receptor beta chains below come from one sample, sequenced in a study of blood T cell repertoires in COVID-19. Profiled with immunoSEQ multiplex PCR; TCRdb holds only in-frame clones, not every one. The sample records 200,000 to 250,000 clones, about 80% being singletons. Sequences were obtained from PBMCs or T cells enriched from blood (not recorded which). Receptor source: a woman between 40 and 50 years old with acute COVID-19.

This rearrangement joins TRBV27 to TRBJ2-7, with 8 bases identical to TRBD1. V trimming: 6 bases; J trimming: 2 bases; junction bases outside the gene matches: 6. The CDR3 runs 14 residues. Germline loops: CDR1 MNHEY, CDR2 SMNVEV (reference sequence). The CDR3 here is CASSLGQGPYEQYF. Written as DNA, the CDR3 is TGTGCCAGCAGCCTCGGACAGGGCCCCTACGAGCAGTACTTC.

V usage is TRBV28 and J usage is TRBJ1-1; D is possibly TRBD1 (6 bases). In germline, CDR1 is MDHEN, CDR2 SYDVKM. This CDR3 has 15 residues. Trimming took off 8 bases at V and 1 base at J, with 17 bases between the two ends. CDR3 residues: CASGEPQGPNTEAFF. Here the CDR3 DNA reads TGTGCCAGCGGAGAGCCACAGGGCCCGAACACTGAAGCTTTCTTT.

V usage is TRBV3-1 (or the pseudogene TRBV3-2) and J usage is TRBJ2-1; tentatively, D is TRBD2 (5 bases). Germline values: CDR1 LGHDT, CDR2 YNNKEL (reference sequence). The CDR3 is 17 amino acids. Trimming shortened V by 0 bases and J by 0 bases, and 12 bases separated the two germline ends. This CDR3 reads CASSQDVGRASYNEQFF. The CDR3 DNA sequence: TGTGCCAGCAGCCAAGATGTTGGGCGGGCCTCCTACAATGAGCAGTTCTTC.

The rearrangement links TRBV3-1 (or the pseudogene TRBV3-2) to TRBJ2-3; 8 nucleotides align to TRBD2. The CDR3 length is 15 residues. The germline gives CDR1 LGHDT, CDR2 YNNKEL (reference sequence). The J segment lost 2 bases and the V segment lost 7 bases, leaving 8 bases of the junction unmatched. This chain's CDR3 is CASNGRGGPTDTQYF. The CDR3 nucleotides read TGTGCCAGCAACGGACGCGGGGGGCCCACAGATACGCAGTATTTT.

The chain has TRBV19 and TRBJ2-1; 8 nucleotides match TRBD2. Trimming removed 8 bases from V and 5 bases from J; junction bases left unmatched: 14. Germline V lookup: CDR1 LNHDA, CDR2 SQIVND (reference sequence). This CDR3 is built from 16 residues. The CDR3 sequence: CASGGLRGRIHNEQFF. The CDR3 nucleotides read TGTGCCAGTGGTGGGCTTCGCGGGAGGATCCACAATGAGCAGTTCTTC.

There are a few counts of this clone. One junction end disagrees with the germline gene, perhaps due to a read error. The rearrangement links TRBV19 to TRBJ2-7, with 8 bases aligning to TRBD1. The CDR3 is 14 amino acids. The germline CDR1 and CDR2 sequences are LNHDA and SQIVND (reference sequence). The CDR3 DNA reads as TGTGCCAGTAGTTCGGACAGGGTCTCCCACGAGCAGTACTTC. Residues: CASSSDRVSHEQYF.

The chain is built from TRBV24-1 and TRBJ1-5; weak D call: TRBD1 (6 bases). This CDR3 has 15 amino acids. CDR1 is KGHDR, CDR2 SFDVKD, per germline. Trimming cost V 4 bases and J 5 bases, with 14 bases left between them. Written as DNA, the CDR3 is TGTGCCACCAGTGACCTGGGACAAGGGCATCAGCCCCAGCATTTT. Encoded protein: CATSDLGQGHQPQHF.

The chain carries TRBV6-2 or TRBV6-3 and TRBJ2-3; D uncertain. CDR3 size: 12 residues. Germline-derived CDR1 and CDR2 are MNHEY and SVGEGT. V shed 5 bases and J shed 5 bases, with 8 bases lying between them. For the CDR3, the DNA is TGTGCCAGCAGTCCCACTGTAGATACGCAGTATTTT. It encodes CASSPTVDTQYF.

J is TRBJ2-1 and V is TRBV18, with TRBD2 identical over 9 bases. The CDR3 spans 18 residues. Trimming at V came to 0 bases and at J to 1 base, leaving 7 bases not matched to a gene. The germline CDR1 and CDR2 sequences are KGHSH and LQKENI. CDR3 sequence reads: CASSPPGFSGRSYNEQFF. CDR3 DNA: TGTGCCAGCTCACCACCGGGGTTTAGCGGGAGATCCTACAATGAGCAGTTCTTC.

This clone occurred a few times. This rearrangement joins TRBV6-5 to TRBJ1-6; D is uncertain. V was trimmed by 8 bases and J by 5 bases, leaving 16 bases between them. The CDR3 runs to 15 residues. The germline CDR1 and CDR2 sequences are MNHEY and SVGAGI. CDR3 DNA: TGTGCCAGCCAGACCCCGGGTGGAGATAATTCACCCCTCCACTTT. Protein sequence: CASQTPGGDNSPLHF.

V usage is TRBV5-1 and J usage is TRBJ2-1; D possibly corresponds to TRBD1 (6 bases). This CDR3 region has 15 residues. Trimming pared 1 base from V and 4 bases from J, leaving 12 bases between. Germline V gene lookup returns CDR1 SGHRS and CDR2 YFSETQ. DNA for the CDR3: TGCGCCAGCAGCTTGTTCCAGGGGAGTTACAATGAGCAGTTCTTC. Translating gives CASSLFQGSYNEQFF. Full variable domain (outside the CDR3, taken from reference TRBV5-1 and TRBJ2-1): KAGVTQTPRYLIKTRGQQVTLSCSPISGHRSVSWYQQTPGQGLQFLFEYFSETQRNKGNFPGRFSGRQFSNSRSEMNVSTLELGDSALYLCASSLFQGSYNEQFFGPGTRLTVL.

The V and J genes are TRBV11-2 and TRBJ1-1; possibly TRBD1 for D (6 bases). CDR3 length: 16 residues. CDR1 and CDR2 from the germline V gene are SGHAT and FQNNGV. The V end was cut by 4 bases, the J end by 7 bases, with 22 bases between. The CDR3 region is CASSSRPTGISGEAFF. CDR3 bases: TGTGCCAGCAGCTCGAGACCTACAGGGATCTCTGGTGAAGCTTTCTTT. The variable domain in full, completed from reference TRBV11-2 and TRBJ1-1, reads EAGVAQSPRYKIIEKRQSVAFWCNPISGHATLYWYQQILGQGPKLLIQFQNNGVVDDSQLPKDRFSAERLKGVDSTLKIQPAKLEDSAVYLCASSSRPTGISGEAFFGQGTRLTVV.

The chain employs TRBV5-6 and TRBJ2-4; 8 bases fit TRBD1. The CDR3 runs 14 residues. CDR1 is SGHDT, CDR2 YYEEEE, per germline. V was clipped by 4 bases and J by 8 bases; unmatched bases: 8. Written as DNA, the CDR3 is TGTGCCAGCAGCCCCTATCCGACAGGGGACATTCAGTACTTC. Protein sequence: CASSPYPTGDIQYF.

This chain joins TRBV4-1 and TRBJ2-4; 8 bases are a match to TRBD1. With V trimmed by 1 base and J by 1 base, 9 bases remained unmatched. Germline V gene sequence: CDR1 MGHRA, CDR2 YSYEKL. The CDR3 consists of 18 residues. CDR3 sequence (DNA): TGCGCCAGCAGCCAAGGGAGGTCTCAGGGGGCGGCCAAAAACATTCAGTACTTC. It codes for CASSQGRSQGAAKNIQYF.

The chain links TRBV27 to TRBJ2-1; TRBD2 agrees at 9 bases. The CDR3 is 16 amino acids. Germline CDR1 MNHEY, CDR2 SMNVEV (reference sequence). Trimming at V came to 4 bases and at J to 2 bases, leaving 6 bases not matched to a gene. The CDR3 DNA reads TGTGCCAGCAGTTCAAGACTAGCGGCTACCTACAATGAGCAGTTCTTC. It specifies CASSSRLAATYNEQFF.

V and J are TRBV10-3 and TRBJ1-6; 7 nucleotides agree with TRBD1. The V and J ends lost 6 bases and 7 bases, in that order; junction bases with no gene match: 9. Germline V gene sequence: CDR1 ENHRY, CDR2 SYGVKD. This CDR3 is 15 amino acids long. The CDR3 reads CAISIQGPRNSPLHF. The DNA of the CDR3 is TGTGCCATCAGCATACAGGGGCCGCGGAATTCACCCCTCCACTTT.

The chain employs TRBV7-9 and TRBJ2-5, with D possibly matching TRBD2 (6 bases). CDR3 length equals 15 residues. The V end lost 5 bases, the J end lost 3 bases, and 16 bases lay between the germline ends. Germline V CDR1 and CDR2: SEHNR, FQNEAQ (reference sequence). CDR3 sequence (DNA): TGTGCCAGCAGCGGCGGGGTTGGGACGGAAGAGACCCAGTACTTC. As protein: CASSGGVGTEETQYF.

This sequence joins TRBV2 and TRBJ2-5, with D maybe TRBD1 (6 bases). The CDR3 is 15 amino acids. Between the trimmed V and J ends, which lost 5 bases and 4 bases, there was a span of 17 bases. The germline V gene has CDR1 SNHLY and CDR2 FYNNEI. The CDR3 coding sequence is TGTGCCAGCAGTAAACAGGGAAAAGGGCTAGAGACCCAGTACTTC. Residues: CASSKQGKGLETQYF.

The chain is built from TRBV6-5 and TRBJ2-3, with D maybe TRBD2 (6 bases). Germline CDR1 and CDR2: MNHEY and SVGAGI. V was cut by 10 bases and J by 3 bases, with 20 bases left in between. The CDR3 spans 15 residues. CDR3 amino acids: CATHQAAGRTDTQYF. CDR3 DNA: TGTGCCACCCACCAGGCGGCGGGGAGGACAGATACGCAGTATTTT.